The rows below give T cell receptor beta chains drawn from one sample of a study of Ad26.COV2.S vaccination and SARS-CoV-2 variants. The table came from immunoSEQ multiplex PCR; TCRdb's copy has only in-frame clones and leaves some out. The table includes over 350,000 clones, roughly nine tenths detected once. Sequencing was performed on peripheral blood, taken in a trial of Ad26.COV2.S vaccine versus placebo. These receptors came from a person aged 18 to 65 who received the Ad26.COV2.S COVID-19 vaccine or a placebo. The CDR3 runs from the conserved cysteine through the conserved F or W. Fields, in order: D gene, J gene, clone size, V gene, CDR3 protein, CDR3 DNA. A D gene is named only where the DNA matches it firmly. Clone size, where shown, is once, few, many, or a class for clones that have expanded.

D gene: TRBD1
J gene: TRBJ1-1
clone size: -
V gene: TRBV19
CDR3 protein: CASRGEQGATEAFF
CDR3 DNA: TGTGCCAGTAGAGGAGAACAGGGGGCCACTGAAGCTTTCTTT

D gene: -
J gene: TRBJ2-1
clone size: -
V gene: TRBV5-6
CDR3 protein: CASILRALDEQFF
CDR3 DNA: TGTGCCAGCATCCTCAGGGCGTTGGATGAGCAGTTCTTC

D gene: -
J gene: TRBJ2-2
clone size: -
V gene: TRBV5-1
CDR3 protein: CASSLAVRGTGELFF
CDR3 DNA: TGCGCCAGCAGCTTGGCAGTGAGGGGGACCGGGGAGCTGTTTTTT

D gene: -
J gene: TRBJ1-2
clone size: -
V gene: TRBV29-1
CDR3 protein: CSVNLYGYTF
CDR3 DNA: TGCAGCGTGAACCTTTATGGCTACACCTTC

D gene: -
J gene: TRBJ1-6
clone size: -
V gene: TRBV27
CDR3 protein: CASNRGRGNSPLHF
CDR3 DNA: TGTGCCAGCAATCGAGGGCGAGGGAATTCACCCCTCCACTTT

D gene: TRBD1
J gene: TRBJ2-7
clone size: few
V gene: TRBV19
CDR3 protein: CASRATGLSYEQYF
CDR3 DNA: TGTGCCAGTAGAGCGACAGGGCTTTCCTACGAGCAGTACTTC

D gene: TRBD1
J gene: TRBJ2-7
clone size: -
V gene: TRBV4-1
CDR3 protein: CASSQDRRQGAWGEQYF
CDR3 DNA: TGCGCCAGCAGCCAAGATCGGAGACAGGGGGCGTGGGGCGAGCAGTACTTC

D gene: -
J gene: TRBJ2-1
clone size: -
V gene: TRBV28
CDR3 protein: CASSLPSGTSSYNEQFF
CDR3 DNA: TGTGCCAGCAGTTTACCCTCAGGTACGAGCTCCTACAATGAGCAGTTCTTC

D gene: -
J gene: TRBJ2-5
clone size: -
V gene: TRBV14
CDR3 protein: CASSPRGPYRETQYF
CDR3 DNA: TGTGCCAGCAGCCCGCGGGGGCCGTATCGGGAGACCCAGTACTTC

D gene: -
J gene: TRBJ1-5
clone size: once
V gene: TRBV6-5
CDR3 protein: CASSPDGPNQPQHF
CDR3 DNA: TGTGCCAGCAGTCCGGACGGGCCCAATCAGCCCCAGCATTTT

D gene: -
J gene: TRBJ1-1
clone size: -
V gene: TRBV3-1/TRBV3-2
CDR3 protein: CASSHPTASTEAFF
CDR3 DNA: TGTGCCAGCAGCCACCCGACTGCCAGCACTGAAGCTTTCTTT

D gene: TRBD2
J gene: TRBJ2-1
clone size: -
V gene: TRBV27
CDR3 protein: CASSRRDSRGGEQFF
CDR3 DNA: TGTGCCAGCAGTCGCCGGGACTCACGGGGGGGTGAGCAGTTCTTC

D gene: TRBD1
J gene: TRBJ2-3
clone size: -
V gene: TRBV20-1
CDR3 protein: CSASRSQGARNTQYF
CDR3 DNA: TGCAGTGCTAGTCGTTCCCAGGGGGCGCGAAATACGCAGTATTTT

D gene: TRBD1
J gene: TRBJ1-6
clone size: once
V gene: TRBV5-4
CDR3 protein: CASSRRGQGNSPLHF
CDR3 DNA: TGTGCCAGCAGTCGCAGGGGGCAGGGTAATTCACCCCTCCACTTT

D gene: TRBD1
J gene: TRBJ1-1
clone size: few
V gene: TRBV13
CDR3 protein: CASSTGARTEAFF
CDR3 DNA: TGTGCCAGCAGTACAGGGGCCCGTACTGAAGCTTTCTTT

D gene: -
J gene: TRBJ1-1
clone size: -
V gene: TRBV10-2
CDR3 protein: CASRLGTEAFF
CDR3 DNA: TGCGCCAGCAGGCTGGGGACTGAAGCTTTCTTT

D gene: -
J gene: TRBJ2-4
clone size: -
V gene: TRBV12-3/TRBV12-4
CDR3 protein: CASSLGPYMQYF
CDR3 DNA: TGTGCCAGCAGTTTAGGTCCCTACATGCAGTACTTC

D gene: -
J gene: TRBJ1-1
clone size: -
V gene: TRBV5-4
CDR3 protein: CASSLGSSSPVNTEAFF
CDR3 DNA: TGTGCCAGCAGCTTAGGGTCAAGTAGCCCAGTGAACACTGAAGCTTTCTTT

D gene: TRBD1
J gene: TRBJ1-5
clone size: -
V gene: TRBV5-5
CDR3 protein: CTSSYGTVQPQHF
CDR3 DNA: TGTACCAGCAGCTACGGGACAGTCCAGCCCCAGCATTTT

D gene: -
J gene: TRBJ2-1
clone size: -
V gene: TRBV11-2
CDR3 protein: CASSRRSGGTYNEQFF
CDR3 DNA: TGTGCCAGCAGCCGTCGAAGTGGGGGAACCTACAATGAGCAGTTCTTC

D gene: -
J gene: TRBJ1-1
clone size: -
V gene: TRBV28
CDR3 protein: CASILAENTEAFF
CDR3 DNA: TGTGCCAGCATCCTGGCCGAGAACACTGAAGCTTTCTTT

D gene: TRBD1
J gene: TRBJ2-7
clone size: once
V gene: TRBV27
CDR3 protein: CASSFIYGAGTGLYEQYF
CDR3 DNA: TGTGCCAGCAGTTTCATTTATGGGGCCGGGACAGGGCTATACGAGCAGTACTTC

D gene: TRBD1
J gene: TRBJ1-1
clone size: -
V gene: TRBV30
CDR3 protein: CAWSWDRDSQAFF
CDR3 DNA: TGTGCCTGGAGCTGGGACAGGGATTCTCAAGCTTTCTTT

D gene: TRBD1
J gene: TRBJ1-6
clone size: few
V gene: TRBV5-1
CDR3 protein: CASSLQGEGNSPLHF
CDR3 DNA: TGCGCCAGCAGCTTACAGGGGGAGGGTAATTCACCCCTCCACTTT

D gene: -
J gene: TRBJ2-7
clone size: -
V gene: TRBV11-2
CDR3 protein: CASSSYRGPNSYEQYF
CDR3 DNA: TGTGCCAGCAGCTCATACCGTGGACCGAATTCCTACGAGCAGTACTTC

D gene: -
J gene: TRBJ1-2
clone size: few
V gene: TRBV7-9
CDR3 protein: CASSHLEGQGYTF
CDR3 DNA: TGTGCCAGCAGCCACCTAGAGGGACAAGGCTACACCTTC

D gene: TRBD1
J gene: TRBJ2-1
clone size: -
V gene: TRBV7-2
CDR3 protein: CASRRTGALYNEQFF
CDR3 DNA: TGTGCCAGCAGACGGACAGGGGCTCTCTACAATGAGCAGTTCTTC

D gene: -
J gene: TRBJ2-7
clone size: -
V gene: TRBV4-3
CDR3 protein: CASSQDLGRTGEQYF
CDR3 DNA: TGCGCCAGCAGCCAAGATCTTGGCAGGACGGGAGAGCAGTACTTC

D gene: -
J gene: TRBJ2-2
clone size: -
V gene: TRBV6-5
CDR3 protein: CASSHRNTGELFF
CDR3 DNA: TGTGCCAGCAGCCACAGGAACACCGGGGAGCTGTTTTTT

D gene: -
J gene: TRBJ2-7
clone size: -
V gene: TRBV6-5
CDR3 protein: CASTPLTASYEQYF
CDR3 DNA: TGTGCCAGCACCCCGTTAACAGCCTCCTACGAGCAGTACTTC

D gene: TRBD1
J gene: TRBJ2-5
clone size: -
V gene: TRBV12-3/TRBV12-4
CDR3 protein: CASRRTGKETQYF
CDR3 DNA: TGTGCCAGCAGAAGGACAGGGAAAGAGACCCAGTACTTC

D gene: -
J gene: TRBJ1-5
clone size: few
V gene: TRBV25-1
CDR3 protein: CASSDSTDQPQHF
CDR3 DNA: TGTGCCAGCAGTGATTCGACGGATCAGCCCCAGCATTTT

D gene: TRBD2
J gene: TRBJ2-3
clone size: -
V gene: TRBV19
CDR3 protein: CASSMASGGTTDTQYF
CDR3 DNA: TGTGCCAGTAGTATGGCTAGCGGGGGGACCACAGATACGCAGTATTTT

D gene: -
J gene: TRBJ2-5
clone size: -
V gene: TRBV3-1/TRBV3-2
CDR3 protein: CASSPGPDEETQYF
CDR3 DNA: TGTGCCAGCAGCCCTGGACCAGACGAGGAGACCCAGTACTTC

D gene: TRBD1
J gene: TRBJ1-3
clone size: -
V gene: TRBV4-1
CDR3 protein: CASSQERGQAGNTIYF
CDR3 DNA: TGCGCCAGCAGCCAAGAACGGGGACAGGCTGGAAACACCATATATTTT

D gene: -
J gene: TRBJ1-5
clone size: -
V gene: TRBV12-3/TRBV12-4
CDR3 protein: CASSYGMQPQHF
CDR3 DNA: TGTGCCAGCAGTTACGGCATGCAGCCCCAGCATTTT

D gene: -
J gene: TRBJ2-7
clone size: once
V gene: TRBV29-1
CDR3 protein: CSVQGGTSYEQYF
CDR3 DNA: TGCAGCGTCCAGGGGGGCACCTCCTACGAGCAGTACTTC

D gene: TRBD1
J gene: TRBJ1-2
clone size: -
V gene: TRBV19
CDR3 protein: CASSIYRDRGRGYYGYTF
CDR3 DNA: TGTGCCAGTAGTATATACCGGGACAGGGGGCGAGGGTACTATGGCTACACCTTC

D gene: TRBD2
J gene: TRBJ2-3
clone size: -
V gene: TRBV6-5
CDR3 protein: CASSYESRGNTDTQYF
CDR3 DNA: TGTGCCAGCAGTTATGAGTCGCGGGGGAACACAGATACGCAGTATTTT

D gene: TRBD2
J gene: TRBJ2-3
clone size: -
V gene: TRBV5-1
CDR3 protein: CASSSGLAITDTQYF
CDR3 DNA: TGCGCCAGCAGCTCCGGACTAGCTATCACAGATACGCAGTATTTT

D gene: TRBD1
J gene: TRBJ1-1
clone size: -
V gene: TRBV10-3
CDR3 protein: CAISESEGAGTEAFF
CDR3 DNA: TGTGCCATCAGTGAGTCGGAGGGGGCAGGCACTGAAGCTTTCTTT

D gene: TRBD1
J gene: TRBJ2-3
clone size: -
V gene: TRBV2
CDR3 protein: CASNGQGNTDTQYF
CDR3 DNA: TGTGCCAGCAATGGACAGGGGAACACAGATACGCAGTATTTT

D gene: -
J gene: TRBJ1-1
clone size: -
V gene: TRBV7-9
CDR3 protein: CASSSLAEAFF
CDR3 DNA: TGTGCCAGCAGCTCCCTAGCTGAAGCTTTCTTT

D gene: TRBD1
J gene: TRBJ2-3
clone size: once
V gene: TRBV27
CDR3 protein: CASGPYRGLADTQYF
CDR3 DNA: TGTGCCAGCGGACCTTACAGGGGGCTGGCAGATACGCAGTATTTT

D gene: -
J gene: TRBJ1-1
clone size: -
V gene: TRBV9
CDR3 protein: CASSVGGRVNTEAFF
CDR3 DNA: TGTGCCAGCAGCGTAGGGGGCAGAGTGAACACTGAAGCTTTCTTT

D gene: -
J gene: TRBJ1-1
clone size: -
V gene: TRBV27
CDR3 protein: CASRRAVGTEAFF
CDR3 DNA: TGTGCCAGCAGGCGGGCTGTTGGGACTGAAGCTTTCTTT

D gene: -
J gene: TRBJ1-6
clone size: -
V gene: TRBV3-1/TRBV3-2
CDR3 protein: CASSQEPGTNSPLHF
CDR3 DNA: TGTGCCAGCAGCCAAGAGCCGGGGACTAATTCACCCCTCCACTTT

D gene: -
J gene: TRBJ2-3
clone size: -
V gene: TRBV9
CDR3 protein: CASSVATDTQYF
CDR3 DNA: TGTGCCAGCAGCGTAGCCACAGATACGCAGTATTTT

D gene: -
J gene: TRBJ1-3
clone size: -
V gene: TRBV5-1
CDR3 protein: CASSPTGGRAGNTIYF
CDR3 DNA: TGCGCCAGCAGCCCGACTGGGGGGCGCGCTGGAAACACCATATATTTT

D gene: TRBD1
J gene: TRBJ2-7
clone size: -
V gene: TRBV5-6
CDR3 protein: CASSWSPGTGFEQYF
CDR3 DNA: TGTGCCAGCAGCTGGAGTCCCGGGACAGGGTTCGAGCAGTACTTC

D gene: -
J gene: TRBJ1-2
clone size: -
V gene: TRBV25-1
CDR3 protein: CASSELGTRGYTF
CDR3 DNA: TGTGCCAGCAGTGAATTGGGGACTCGAGGCTACACCTTC

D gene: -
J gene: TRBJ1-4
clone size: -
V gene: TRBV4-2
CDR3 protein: CASSQAGVNEKLFF
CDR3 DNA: TGTGCCAGCAGCCAAGCCGGGGTTAATGAAAAACTGTTTTTT

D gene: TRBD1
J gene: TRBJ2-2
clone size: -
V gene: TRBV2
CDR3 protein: CASSSMGRGRTGELFF
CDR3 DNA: TGTGCCAGCAGCTCCATGGGCAGGGGGCGAACCGGGGAGCTGTTTTTT

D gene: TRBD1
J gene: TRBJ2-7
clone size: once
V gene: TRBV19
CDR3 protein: CASSNRDRGYEQYF
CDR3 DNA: TGTGCCAGTAGTAACCGGGACAGGGGCTACGAGCAGTACTTC

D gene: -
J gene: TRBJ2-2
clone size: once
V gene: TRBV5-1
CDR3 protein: CASRGEFTGELFF
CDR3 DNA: TGCGCCAGCAGAGGAGAGTTCACCGGGGAGCTGTTTTTT

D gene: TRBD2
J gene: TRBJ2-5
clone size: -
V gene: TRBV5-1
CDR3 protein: CASSLLGTSGQETQYF
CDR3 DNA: TGCGCCAGCAGCCTACTAGGGACTAGCGGTCAAGAGACCCAGTACTTC

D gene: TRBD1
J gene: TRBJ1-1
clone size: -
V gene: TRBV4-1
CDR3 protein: CASSHKTGGGTEAFF
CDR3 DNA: TGCGCCAGCAGCCACAAGACAGGGGGCGGGACTGAAGCTTTCTTT